Listed below are T cell receptor beta chains from one sample, sequenced in a study of human T cells and chemical hapten exposure. TCRdb passed the RACE reads through MiXCR, listing each CDR3 protein once. The sample records tens of thousands of distinct CDR3 sequences, around an eighth being singletons. The sample consisted of whole blood, taken in connection with sensitization to the hapten diphenylcyclopropenone (DPC). All receptors come from a man in his thirties or forties with alopecia areata. Some clones in this sample may be carry-over from other donors' samples. CDR3s include the opening cysteine and the closing phenylalanine or tryptophan. D genes are given only for firm matches. A clone size is listed for some rows: how often the clone was seen (once, few, many), or a class if it is expanded.

v_gene,d_gene,abundance,j_gene,CDR3aa,CDR3nt
TRBV19,NA,many,TRBJ1-2,CASSQTRGGYTF,TGTGCCAGTAGCCAGACCCGGGGCGGCTACACCTTC
TRBV9,TRBD2,NA,TRBJ2-3,CASSTGLAESTDTQYF,TGTGCCAGCAGCACGGGACTAGCGGAGAGCACAGATACGCAGTATTTT
TRBV20-1,NA,few,TRBJ2-7,CSAPSGLSPYEQYF,TGCAGTGCTCCCTCCGGGCTCTCCCCCTACGAGCAGTACTTC
TRBV12-3/TRBV12-4,NA,few,TRBJ2-1,CASSPTANRDNEQFF,TGTGCCAGCAGTCCGACTGCGAATAGAGACAATGAGCAGTTCTTC
TRBV5-6,NA,few,TRBJ1-1,CASSFVHTEAFF,TGTGCCAGCAGCTTTGTCCACACTGAAGCTTTCTTT
TRBV27,TRBD2,NA,TRBJ2-3,CASSLGWSRGASTDTQYF,TGTGCCAGCAGTTTAGGGTGGTCGCGGGGGGCCAGCACAGATACGCAGTATTTT
TRBV20-1,NA,many,TRBJ1-1,CSARDIGRGVLNGEAFF,TGCAGTGCTAGAGATATTGGCAGGGGAGTCCTGAATGGTGAAGCTTTCTTT
TRBV7-2,NA,NA,TRBJ2-5,CASSSVTQYF,TGTGCCAGCAGCTCCGTGACCCAGTACTTC
TRBV7-2,TRBD2,many,TRBJ2-7,CASSLRPGLADYEQYF,TGTGCCAGCAGCCTTCGCCCGGGACTAGCGGACTACGAGCAGTACTTC
TRBV6-4,NA,many,TRBJ1-1,CASSDGVMNTEAFF,TGTGCCAGCAGTGACGGAGTAATGAACACTGAAGCTTTCTTT